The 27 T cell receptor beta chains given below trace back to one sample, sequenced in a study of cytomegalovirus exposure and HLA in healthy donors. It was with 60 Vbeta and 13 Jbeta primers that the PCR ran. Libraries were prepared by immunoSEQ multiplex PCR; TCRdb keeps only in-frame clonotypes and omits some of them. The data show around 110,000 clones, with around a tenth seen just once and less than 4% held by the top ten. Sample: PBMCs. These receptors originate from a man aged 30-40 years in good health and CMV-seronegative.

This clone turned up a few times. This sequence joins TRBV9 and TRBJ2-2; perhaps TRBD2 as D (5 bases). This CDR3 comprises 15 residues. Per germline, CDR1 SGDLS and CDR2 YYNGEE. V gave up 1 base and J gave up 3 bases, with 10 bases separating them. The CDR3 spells CASSVLADYTGELFF. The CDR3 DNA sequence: TGTGCCAGCAGCGTACTAGCTGATTACACCGGGGAGCTGTTTTTT.

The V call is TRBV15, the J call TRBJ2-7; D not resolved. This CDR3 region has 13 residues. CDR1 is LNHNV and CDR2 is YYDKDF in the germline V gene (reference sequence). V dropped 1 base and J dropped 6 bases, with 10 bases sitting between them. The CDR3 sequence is CATSRVVRGEQYF. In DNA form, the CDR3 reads TGTGCCACCAGCAGAGTGGTGAGAGGCGAGCAGTACTTC.

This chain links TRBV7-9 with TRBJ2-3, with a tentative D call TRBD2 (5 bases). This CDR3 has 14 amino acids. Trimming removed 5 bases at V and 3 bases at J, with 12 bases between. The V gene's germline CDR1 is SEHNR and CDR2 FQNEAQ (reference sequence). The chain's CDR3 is CASSRWEKTDTQYF. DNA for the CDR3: TGTGCCAGCAGCCGATGGGAGAAGACAGATACGCAGTATTTT. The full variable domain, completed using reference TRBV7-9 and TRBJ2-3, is DTGVSQNPRHKITKRGQNVTFRCDPISEHNRLYWYRQTLGQGPEFLTYFQNEAQLEKSRLLSDRFSAERPKGSFSTLEIQRTEQGDSAMYLCASSRWEKTDTQYFGPGTRLTVL.

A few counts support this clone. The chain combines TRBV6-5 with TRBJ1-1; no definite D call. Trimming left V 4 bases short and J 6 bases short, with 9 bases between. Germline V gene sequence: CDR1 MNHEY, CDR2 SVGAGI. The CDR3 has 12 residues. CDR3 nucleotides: TGTGCCAGCAGTTTCCGGGGTGCTGAAGCTTTCTTT. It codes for CASSFRGAEAFF.

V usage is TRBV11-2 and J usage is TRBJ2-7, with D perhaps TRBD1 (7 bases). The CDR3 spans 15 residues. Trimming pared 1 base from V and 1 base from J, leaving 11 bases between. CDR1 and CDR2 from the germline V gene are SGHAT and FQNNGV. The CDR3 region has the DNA TGTGCCAGCAGCTTAGGGGCAGGGGGGTCCTACGAGCAGTACTTC. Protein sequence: CASSLGAGGSYEQYF.

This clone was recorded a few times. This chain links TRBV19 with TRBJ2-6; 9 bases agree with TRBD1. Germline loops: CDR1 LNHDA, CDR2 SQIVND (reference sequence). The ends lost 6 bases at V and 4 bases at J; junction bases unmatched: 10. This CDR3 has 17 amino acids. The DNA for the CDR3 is TGTGCCAGTAGACTGGACAGGGGAGTGAGAGGGGCCAACGTCCTGACTTTC. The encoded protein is CASRLDRGVRGANVLTF.

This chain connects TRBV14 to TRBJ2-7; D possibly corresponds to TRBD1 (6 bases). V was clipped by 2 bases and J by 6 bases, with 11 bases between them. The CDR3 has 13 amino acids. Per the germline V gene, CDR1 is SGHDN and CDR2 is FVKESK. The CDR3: CASSQPRRGEQYF. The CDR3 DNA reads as TGTGCCAGCAGCCAACCCCGCAGGGGCGAGCAGTACTTC. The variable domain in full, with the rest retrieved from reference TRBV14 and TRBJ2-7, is EAGVTQFPSHSVIEKGQTVTLRCDPISGHDNLYWYRRVMGKEIKFLLHFVKESKQDESGMPNNRFLAERTGGTYSTLKVQPAELEDSGVYFCASSQPRRGEQYFGPGTRLTVT.

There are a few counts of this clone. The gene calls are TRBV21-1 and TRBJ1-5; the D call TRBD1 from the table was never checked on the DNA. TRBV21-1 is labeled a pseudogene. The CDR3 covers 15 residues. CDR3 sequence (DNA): TGTGCCAGCAGCGCCCGGACAGACAGCAATCAGCCCCAGCATTTT. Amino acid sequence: CASSARTDSNQPQHF.

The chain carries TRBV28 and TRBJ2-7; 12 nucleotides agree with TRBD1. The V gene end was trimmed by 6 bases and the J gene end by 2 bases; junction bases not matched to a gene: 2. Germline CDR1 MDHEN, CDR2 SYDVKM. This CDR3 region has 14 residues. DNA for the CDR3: TGTGCCAGCAGGGGACAGGGGGCTACCTACGAGCAGTACTTC. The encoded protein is CASRGQGATYEQYF.

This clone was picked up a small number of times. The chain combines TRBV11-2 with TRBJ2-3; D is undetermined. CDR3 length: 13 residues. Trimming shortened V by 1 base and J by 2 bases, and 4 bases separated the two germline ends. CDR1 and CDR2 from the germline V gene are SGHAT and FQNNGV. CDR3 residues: CASSLAPTDTQYF. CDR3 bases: TGTGCCAGCAGCTTAGCTCCCACAGATACGCAGTATTTT.

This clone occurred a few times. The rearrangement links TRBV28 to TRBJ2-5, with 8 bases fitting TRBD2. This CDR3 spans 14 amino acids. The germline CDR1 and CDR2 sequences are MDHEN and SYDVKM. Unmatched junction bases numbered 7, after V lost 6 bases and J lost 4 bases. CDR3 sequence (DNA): TGTGCCAGCAGCAGCGGGAGTATCGGAGAGACCCAGTACTTC. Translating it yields CASSSGSIGETQYF.

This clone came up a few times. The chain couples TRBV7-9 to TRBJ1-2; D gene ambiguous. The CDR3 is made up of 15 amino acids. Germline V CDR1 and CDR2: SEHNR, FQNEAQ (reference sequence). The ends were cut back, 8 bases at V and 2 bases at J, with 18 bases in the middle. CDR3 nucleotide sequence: TGTGCCAGCCCCCACGGTGAGGGATACAACTATGGCTACACCTTC. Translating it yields CASPHGEGYNYGYTF.

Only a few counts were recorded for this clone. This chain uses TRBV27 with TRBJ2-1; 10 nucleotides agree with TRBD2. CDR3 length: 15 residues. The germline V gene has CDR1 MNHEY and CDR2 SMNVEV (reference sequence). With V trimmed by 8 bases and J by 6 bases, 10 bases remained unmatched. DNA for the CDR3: TGTGCCAGCGACGCCCAGCGGGGGGGCCGCAATGAGCAGTTCTTC. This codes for CASDAQRGGRNEQFF.

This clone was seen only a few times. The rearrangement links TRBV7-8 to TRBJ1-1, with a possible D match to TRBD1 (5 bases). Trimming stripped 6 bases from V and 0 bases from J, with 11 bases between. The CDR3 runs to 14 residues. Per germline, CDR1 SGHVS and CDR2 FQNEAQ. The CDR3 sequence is CASREGRVNTEAFF. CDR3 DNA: TGTGCCAGCAGGGAGGGACGGGTGAACACTGAAGCTTTCTTT.

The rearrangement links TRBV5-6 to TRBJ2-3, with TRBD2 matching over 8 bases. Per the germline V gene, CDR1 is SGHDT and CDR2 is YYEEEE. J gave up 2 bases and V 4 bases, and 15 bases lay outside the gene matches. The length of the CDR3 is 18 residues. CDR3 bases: TGTGCCAGCAGCCTTGTCCGGGAGGGCCTATCCCCCACAGATACGCAGTATTTT. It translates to CASSLVREGLSPTDTQYF.

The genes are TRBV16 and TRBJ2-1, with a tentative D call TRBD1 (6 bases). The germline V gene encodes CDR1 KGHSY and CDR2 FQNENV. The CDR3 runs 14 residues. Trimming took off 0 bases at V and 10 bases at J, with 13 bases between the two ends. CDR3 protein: CASSQSYGGREQFF. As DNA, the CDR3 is TGTGCCAGCAGCCAATCCTATGGGGGCAGAGAGCAGTTCTTC. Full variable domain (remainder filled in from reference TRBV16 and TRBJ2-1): GEEVAQTPKHLVRGEGQKAKLYCAPIKGHSYVFWYQQVLKNEFKFLISFQNENVFDETGMPKERFSAKCLPNSPCSLEIQATKLEDSAVYFCASSQSYGGREQFFGPGTRLTVL.

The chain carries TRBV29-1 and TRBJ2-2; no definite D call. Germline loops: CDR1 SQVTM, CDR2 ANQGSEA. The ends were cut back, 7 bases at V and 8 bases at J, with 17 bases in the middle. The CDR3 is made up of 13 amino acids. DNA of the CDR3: TGCAGCGGAGTCGGTAGTGAAGTAGGGGAGCTGTTTTTT. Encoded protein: CSGVGSEVGELFF.

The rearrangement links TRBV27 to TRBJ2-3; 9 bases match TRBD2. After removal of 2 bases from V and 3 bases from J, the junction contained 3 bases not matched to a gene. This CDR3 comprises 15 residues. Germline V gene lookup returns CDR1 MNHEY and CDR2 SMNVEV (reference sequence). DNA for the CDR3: TGTGCCAGCAGTTTAATAGGACTAGCGACAGATACGCAGTATTTT. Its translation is CASSLIGLATDTQYF.

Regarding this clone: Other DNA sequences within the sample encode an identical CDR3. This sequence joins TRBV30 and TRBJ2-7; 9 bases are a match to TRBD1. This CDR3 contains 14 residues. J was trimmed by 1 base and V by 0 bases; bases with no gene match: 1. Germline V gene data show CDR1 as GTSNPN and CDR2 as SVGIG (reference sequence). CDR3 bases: TGTGCCTGGAGTGTCGGGACAGGGTCCTACGAGCAGTACTTC. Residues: CAWSVGTGSYEQYF. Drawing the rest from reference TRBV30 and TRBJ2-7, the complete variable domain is SQTIHQWPATLVQPVGSPLSLECTVEGTSNPNLYWYRQAAGRGLQLLFYSVGIGQISSEVPQNLSASRPQDRQFILSSKKLLLSDSGFYLCAWSVGTGSYEQYFGPGTRLTVT.

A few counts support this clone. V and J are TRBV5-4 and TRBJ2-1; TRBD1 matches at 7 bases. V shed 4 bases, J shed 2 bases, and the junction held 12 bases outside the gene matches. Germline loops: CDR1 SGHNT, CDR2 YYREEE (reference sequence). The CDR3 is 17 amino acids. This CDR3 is CASSKELPGQPYNEQFF. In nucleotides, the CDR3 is TGTGCCAGCAGCAAAGAATTACCGGGACAGCCCTACAATGAGCAGTTCTTC. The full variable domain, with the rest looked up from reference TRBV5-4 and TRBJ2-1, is ETGVTQSPTHLIKTRGQQVTLRCSSQSGHNTVSWYQQALGQGPQFIFQYYREEENGRGNFPPRFSGLQFPNYSSELNVNALELDDSALYLCASSKELPGQPYNEQFFGPGTRLTVL.

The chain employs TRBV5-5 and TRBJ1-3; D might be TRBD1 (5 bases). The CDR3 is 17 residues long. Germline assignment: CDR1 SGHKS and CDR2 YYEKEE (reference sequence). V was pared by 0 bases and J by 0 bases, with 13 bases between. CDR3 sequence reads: CASSLVGLTNSGNTIYF. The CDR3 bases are TGTGCCAGCAGCTTGGTGGGACTCACCAACTCTGGAAACACCATATATTTT.

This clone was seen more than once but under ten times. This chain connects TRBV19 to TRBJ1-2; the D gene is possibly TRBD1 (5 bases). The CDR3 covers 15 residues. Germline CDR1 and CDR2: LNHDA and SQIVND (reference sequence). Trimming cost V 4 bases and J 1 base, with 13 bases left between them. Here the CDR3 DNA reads TGTGCCAGTAGTAAGCGGGGGGACTTTAACTATGGCTACACCTTC. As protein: CASSKRGDFNYGYTF.

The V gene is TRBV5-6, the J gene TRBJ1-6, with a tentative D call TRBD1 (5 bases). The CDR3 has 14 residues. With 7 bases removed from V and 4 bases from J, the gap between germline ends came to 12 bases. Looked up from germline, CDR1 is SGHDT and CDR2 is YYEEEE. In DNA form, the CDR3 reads TGTGCCAGCGGCGGACGGACATATAATTCACCCCTCCACTTT. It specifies CASGGRTYNSPLHF.

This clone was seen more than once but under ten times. CDR3 in amino acids: CASSVRGSGRWYEQYF. The CDR3 DNA sequence: TGTGCCAGCAGCGTGAGGGGGAGCGGGAGATGGTACGAGCAGTACTTC. The V and J genes are TRBV7-2 and TRBJ2-7; TRBD2 aligns across 8 bases. The V gene end was trimmed by 5 bases and the J gene end by 4 bases; junction bases not matched to a gene: 13. In germline, CDR1 is SGHTA, CDR2 FQGNSA. The CDR3 has 16 amino acids.

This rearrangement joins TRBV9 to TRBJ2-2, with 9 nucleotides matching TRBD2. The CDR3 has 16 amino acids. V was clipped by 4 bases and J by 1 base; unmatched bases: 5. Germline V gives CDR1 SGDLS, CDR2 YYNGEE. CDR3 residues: CASSPWTSVNTGELFF. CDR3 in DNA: TGTGCCAGCAGCCCCTGGACTAGCGTGAACACCGGGGAGCTGTTTTTT.

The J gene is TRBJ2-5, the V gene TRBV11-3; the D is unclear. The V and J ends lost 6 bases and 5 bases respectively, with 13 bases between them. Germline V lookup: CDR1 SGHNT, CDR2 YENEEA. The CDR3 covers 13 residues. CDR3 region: CASSHLAVETQYF. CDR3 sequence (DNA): TGTGCCAGCAGTCATCTCGCGGTCGAGACCCAGTACTTC. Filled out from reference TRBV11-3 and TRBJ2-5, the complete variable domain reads EAGVVQSPRYKIIEKKQPVAFWCNPISGHNTLYWYLQNLGQGPELLIRYENEEAVDDSQLPKDRFSAERLKGVDSTLKIQPAELGDSAVYLCASSHLAVETQYFGPGTRLLVL.

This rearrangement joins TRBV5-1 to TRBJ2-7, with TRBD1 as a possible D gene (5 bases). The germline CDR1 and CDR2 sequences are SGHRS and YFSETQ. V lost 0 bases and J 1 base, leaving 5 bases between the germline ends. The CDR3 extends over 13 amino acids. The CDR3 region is CASSLEGSYEQYV. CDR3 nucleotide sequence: TGCGCCAGCAGCTTGGAGGGGTCCTACGAGCAGTACGTC.